The present T cell receptor beta chain was sequenced within a study of vaccination effects on CD4 cells after COVID-19 (dated by TCRdb to the early 2020s). Context from the whole study: Each participant received two doses of an mRNA SARS-CoV-2 vaccine, either BNT162b2 or mRNA-1273. SARS-CoV-2 spike-specific CD4+ TCR repertoires were compared before and after mRNA vaccination in COVID-19 convalescent patients and in infection-naive vaccine recipients. Altogether, over 9 COVID-19 convalescent patients and a few SARS-CoV-2-naive healthy vaccine recipients made up the full study. In the study, cultures from other donors were sequenced using the Oncomine TCR Beta short-read assay on an Illumina iSeq 100. Broad study findings and their caveats: In healthy vaccine recipients, vaccine-induced clones were almost all SARS-CoV-2 mono-reactive, with only 1 of 255 being cross-reactive with common cold coronaviruses. The study was limited by a small number of convalescent patients, and early post-infection timepoints were lacking. At late post-vaccination timepoints, both infection-induced and vaccine-induced clones showed marked clonal contraction, consistent with waning T cell responses.

The ViraFEST assay stimulated PBMC with viral peptide pools and then used TCR sequencing to identify antigen-specific CD4+ T cell clonotypes by expansion. After more than 9 days of culture, CD4+ T cells were isolated with the EasySep CD4+ T cell isolation kit. None of the healthy vaccine recipients had a prior SARS-CoV-2 infection, which was confirmed by nucleocapsid antibody tests that came back negative both before and after vaccination. A few million PBMC per well were cultured with around 10 ug/ml peptides in IMDM containing 5% human AB serum, approximately 10 IU/ml IL-2 and gentamicin. Half of the culture medium was replaced with fresh IL-2-containing medium on days 3 and 7. Unless noted otherwise, every peptide stimulation condition was grown in triplicate wells. Using Ficoll-Paque Plus gradient centrifugation, PBMC were separated from whole blood and then either used fresh or cryopreserved at -140C. The overlapping peptide pools covered the spike proteins of SARS-CoV-2 as well as those of the common cold coronaviruses HCoV-NL63, HCoV-OC43 and HCoV-229E. The QIAamp micro DNA kit was used to extract genomic DNA from the cultured CD4+ T cells.

Note on this clone: Which antigen it targets is not known. No base-level quality is on record; no much larger clone is a single base apart.

The method behind the library was the immunoSEQ multiplex PCR assay. TCR beta CDR3 sequencing was performed on DNA from the cultured, isolated CD4+ T cells. The authors' analysis ran thus. Non-productive TCR sequences were removed, reads were trimmed to the CDR3 region, and CDR3s of at least 7 amino acids were retained. Antigen-specific clonotypes were identified using the MANAFEST web app by comparison of expansion in peptide wells against reference cultures. For clones to be considered positive, expansion at FDR<0.05 versus reference and all other wells, an odds ratio above 5, and a frequency above 0.1% in two replicate wells were required. Cross-reactive clonotypes were defined as significantly expanded in SARS-CoV-2 spike wells and in at least one common cold coronavirus spike condition. CDR3 similarity was assessed by Levenshtein distance using the stringdist R package, and unrooted trees were constructed with ape in R 3.6.1. Imported from immuneACCESS, the table was reduced by TCRdb to in-frame sequences with V and J called. These copies leave out some clones; in studies compared against another copy, an unresolved V gene accounts for under half, and the cause of the remainder is not known. The V and J calls and clone size were taken over from that table, and D and trimming were inferred from the DNA. The sample table records about 38,000 clones; more than 60% of these occur just once. 22% of the sample is in the top ten clones.

V is pared back by 7 bases and J by 1 base, with 17 bases lying between the germline termini. CDR1 and CDR2 (MNHEY, SVGAGI) derive from the germline V gene. Including cysteine and phenylalanine, the CDR3 has 15 amino acids. This entry keeps only the CDR3 DNA: 45 bases, framed from base 1. Here the chain combines TRBV6-5 and TRBJ2-7, and TRBD1 may be the D gene, going by 6 matching bases. The TCR was taken from a human donor who received a COVID-19 vaccine. This sample comprised CD4+ T cells from PBMCs cultured with SARS-CoV-2 spike peptides, obtained before COVID-19 vaccination. The cell subset or site label, read with the paper, signifies: SARS-CoV-2 spike overlapping peptide pool stimulation. At the DNA level, the sequence is TGTGCCAGCACTCCCCGATCAGGACAGTCCTACGAGCAGTACTTC. The encoded protein is CASTPRSGQSYEQYF.